These 3 T cell receptor beta chains were sequenced from one sample in a study of T-cell memory formation after mild COVID-19. TCRdb called the 5' RACE reads again in MiXCR, with one record for every CDR3 protein. Of just over 400,000 distinct CDR3 sequences listed, 23% are singletons. The sequenced material came from PBMCs or a T cell subset sorted from them (not recorded which). The receptor set was obtained from an adult woman who had mild COVID-19 (a few samples of this study predate the infection). Cell type and time point are not known.

The chain joins TRBV12-3 or TRBV12-4 to TRBJ2-4; 7 nucleotides match TRBD2. Germline trimming cut 8 bases from V and 0 bases from J; bases unmatched to any gene: 7. The CDR3 has 15 amino acids. The CDR3 nucleotides read TGTGCCAGCTGGGGAGCGGGACTAGCCAAAAACATTCAGTACTTC. Its translation: CASWGAGLAKNIQYF.

The chain couples TRBV12-3 or TRBV12-4 to TRBJ2-3; D may be TRBD2 (5 bases). V shed 6 bases and J shed 2 bases, with 15 bases lying between them. The CDR3 is made up of 15 amino acids. The CDR3 DNA reads as TGTGCCAGCAGCGTCGGAGCGGATTCCACAGATACGCAGTATTTT. Protein sequence: CASSVGADSTDTQYF.

In DNA, the CDR3 is TGTGCCTGGAGTGGAGACAGGGGGGTTTACGAGCAGTACTTC. Amino acid sequence: CAWSGDRGVYEQYF. The V and J genes are TRBV30 and TRBJ2-7, with 9 bases aligning to TRBD1. V gave up 1 base and J gave up 4 bases; unmatched junction bases: 5. Germline CDR1 GTSNPN, CDR2 SVGIG (reference sequence). The CDR3 length is 14 residues.